The clone carrying this T cell receptor (beta chain) was seen just once. This specimen comes from a study of blood T cell repertoires in COVID-19. Sequencing used immunoSEQ multiplex PCR; TCRdb keeps in-frame clones, though not all of them. The table has hundreds of thousands of clones, 85% to 90% seen once. The V gene lost 0 bases and the J gene lost 6 bases, with 18 bases spanning the gap. The germline gives CDR1 LGHNA, CDR2 YSLEER. CDR3 length: 16 amino acids. The source material was PBMCs or T cells enriched from blood (not recorded which). The clonotype was recovered from a man between 18 and 35 years old who had recovered from COVID-19. The chain is built from TRBV4-3 and TRBJ2-7; D is perhaps TRBD2 (6 bases). The CDR3 here is CASSQDHDSGRSEQYF. The CDR3 coding sequence is TGCGCCAGCAGCCAAGATCATGATAGCGGACGCTCCGAGCAGTACTTC.